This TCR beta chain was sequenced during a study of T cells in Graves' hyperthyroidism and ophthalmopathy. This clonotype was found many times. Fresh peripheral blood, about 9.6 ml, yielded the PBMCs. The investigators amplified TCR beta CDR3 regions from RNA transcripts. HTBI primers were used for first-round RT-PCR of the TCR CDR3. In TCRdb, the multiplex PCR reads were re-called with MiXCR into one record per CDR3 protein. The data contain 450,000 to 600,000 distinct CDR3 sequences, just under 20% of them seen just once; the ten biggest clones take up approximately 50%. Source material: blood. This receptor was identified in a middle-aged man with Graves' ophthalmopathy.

The CDR3 DNA sequence: TGTGCCAGCTCACCCAGGGAACTCACTGAAGCTTTCTTT. Protein sequence: CASSPRELTEAFF. This chain links TRBV18 with TRBJ1-1, with D tentatively TRBD1 (5 bases). The CDR3 runs 13 residues. V was pared by 3 bases and J by 4 bases, with 9 bases between. In germline, CDR1 is KGHSH, CDR2 LQKENI.